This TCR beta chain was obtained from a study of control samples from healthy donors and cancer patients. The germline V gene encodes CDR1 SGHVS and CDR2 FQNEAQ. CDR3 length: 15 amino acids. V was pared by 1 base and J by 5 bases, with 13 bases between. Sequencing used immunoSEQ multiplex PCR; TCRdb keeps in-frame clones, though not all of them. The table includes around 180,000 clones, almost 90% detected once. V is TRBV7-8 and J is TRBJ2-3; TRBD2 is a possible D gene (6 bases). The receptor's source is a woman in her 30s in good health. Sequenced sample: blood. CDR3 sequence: CASSLVSGRGDTQYF. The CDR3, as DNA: TGTGCCAGCAGCTTAGTCAGCGGGCGAGGAGATACGCAGTATTTT.